A selection of T cell receptor beta chains follows, all from one sample in a study of human T cells and chemical hapten exposure. Each CDR3 protein is one row after TCRdb ran MiXCR on the RACE reads. The sample has roughly 60,000 distinct CDR3 sequences, roughly 12% seen once. The sample here was whole blood, taken in connection with sensitization to the hapten diphenylcyclopropenone (DPC). The source of these receptors is a man aged 25-40 years with alopecia areata. Some clones in this sample may be carry-over from other donors' samples. CDR3s include the opening cysteine and the closing phenylalanine or tryptophan. D genes are given only for firm matches. Size is omitted from some rows. Given values are once, few, many or a class for expanded clones.

v_gene: TRBV9; abundance: .; j_gene: TRBJ2-7; d_gene: .; CDR3nt: TGTGCCAGCAGTGCCCGGGACATAGCCTACGAGCAGTACTTC; CDR3aa: CASSARDIAYEQYF
v_gene: TRBV3-1; abundance: many; j_gene: TRBJ2-1; d_gene: TRBD1; CDR3nt: TGTGCCAGCAGCCAACGGGGACAGGGACCCTACAATGAGCAGTTCTTC; CDR3aa: CASSQRGQGPYNEQFF
v_gene: TRBV28; abundance: many; j_gene: TRBJ2-4; d_gene: .; CDR3nt: TGTGCCAGCAGCTTACAGGTGGACATTCAGTACTTC; CDR3aa: CASSLQVDIQYF
v_gene: TRBV6-6; abundance: .; j_gene: TRBJ2-7; d_gene: .; CDR3nt: TGTGCCAGCAGTCAAGAAGGAACCTCCTACGAGCAGTACTTC; CDR3aa: CASSQEGTSYEQYF
v_gene: TRBV20-1; abundance: few; j_gene: TRBJ1-5; d_gene: .; CDR3nt: TGCAGTGCTAGAGACCCAGGGGGCAATCAGCCCCAGCATTTT; CDR3aa: CSARDPGGNQPQHF
v_gene: TRBV28; abundance: .; j_gene: TRBJ1-1; d_gene: TRBD1; CDR3nt: TGTGCCAGCATCCCCCCCTTAATACAGGGGGTGAACACTGAAGCTTTCTTT; CDR3aa: CASIPPLIQGVNTEAFF
v_gene: TRBV6-2/TRBV6-3; abundance: few; j_gene: TRBJ2-7; d_gene: .; CDR3nt: TGTGCCAGCAGCCGCTCGGGGGGCCTCTCCTACGAGCAGTACTTC; CDR3aa: CASSRSGGLSYEQYF
v_gene: TRBV12-3/TRBV12-4; abundance: many; j_gene: TRBJ1-5; d_gene: .; CDR3nt: TGTGCCAGCAGTTTTGGGGCGGGCTATCAGCCCCAGCATTTT; CDR3aa: CASSFGAGYQPQHF
v_gene: TRBV7-9; abundance: many; j_gene: TRBJ2-1; d_gene: TRBD2; CDR3nt: TGTGCCAGCAGCTTACCCCAGCGGGGGCCCCAAAGCTCCTACAATGAGCAGTTCTTC; CDR3aa: CASSLPQRGPQSSYNEQFF
v_gene: TRBV30; abundance: .; j_gene: TRBJ2-3; d_gene: TRBD1; CDR3nt: TGTGCCTTTCGTCACAGGGGGCCAGAAGATACGCAGTATTTT; CDR3aa: CAFRHRGPEDTQYF
v_gene: TRBV20-1; abundance: many; j_gene: TRBJ2-7; d_gene: .; CDR3nt: TGCAGTGCTAGAGCCTTCGTCCATCCTAGCTCCTACGAGCAGTACTTC; CDR3aa: CSARAFVHPSSYEQYF
v_gene: TRBV20-1; abundance: .; j_gene: TRBJ2-7; d_gene: .; CDR3nt: TGCAGTGCTAGTAGAAGGGTTAGCTTCTCCTACGAGCAGTACTTC; CDR3aa: CSASRRVSFSYEQYF
v_gene: TRBV5-4; abundance: .; j_gene: TRBJ2-2; d_gene: .; CDR3nt: TGTGCCAGCAGCTTGCTCTCCGGAGGGGACGGGGAGCTGTTTTTT; CDR3aa: CASSLLSGGDGELFF
v_gene: TRBV9; abundance: .; j_gene: TRBJ2-2; d_gene: .; CDR3nt: TGTGCCAGCAGCGGAGGGGAGCTGTTTTTT; CDR3aa: CASSGGELFF
v_gene: TRBV20-1; abundance: .; j_gene: TRBJ2-2; d_gene: .; CDR3nt: TGCAGTGCTAGAGTGGCCCTCTCTAGGGGGAAAACCGGGGAGCTGTTTTTT; CDR3aa: CSARVALSRGKTGELFF
v_gene: TRBV28; abundance: .; j_gene: TRBJ2-7; d_gene: .; CDR3nt: TGTGCCAGCACCAAACCTGGGGAACACGAGCAGTACTTC; CDR3aa: CASTKPGEHEQYF
v_gene: TRBV5-1; abundance: many; j_gene: TRBJ2-7; d_gene: .; CDR3nt: TGCGCCAGCAGCTTGGACCCCAGTTCCGAGCAGTACTTC; CDR3aa: CASSLDPSSEQYF
v_gene: TRBV7-6; abundance: many; j_gene: TRBJ1-6; d_gene: TRBD1; CDR3nt: TGTGCCAGCAGCTTAGCCGCACCGGGACAGGCGGTGAGGGGCTCCTATAATTCACCCCTCCACTTT; CDR3aa: CASSLAAPGQAVRGSYNSPLHF
v_gene: TRBV20-1; abundance: few; j_gene: TRBJ2-4; d_gene: .; CDR3nt: TGCAGTGCCGGGCCCACTCGGGACGGACTAGCCAAAAACATTCAGTACTTC; CDR3aa: CSAGPTRDGLAKNIQYF
v_gene: TRBV10-2; abundance: many; j_gene: TRBJ2-3; d_gene: .; CDR3nt: TGCGCCAGCAGTGCCCTCACAGATACGCAGTATTTT; CDR3aa: CASSALTDTQYF